This entry lists 27 T cell receptor beta chains sequenced from one sample in a study of cytomegalovirus exposure and HLA in healthy donors. The study ran its PCR with 60 Vbeta and 13 Jbeta primers. Data came from immunoSEQ multiplex PCR; TCRdb stores just in-frame clones and leaves some out. In the table there are approximately 220,000 clones, about 83% of which are singletons. Sequences were obtained from PBMCs. The receptors stem from a middle-aged man in good health and CMV-seronegative.

J is TRBJ2-7 and V is TRBV28, with D unclear. CDR1 is MDHEN and CDR2 is SYDVKM in the germline V gene. The CDR3 runs to 15 residues. Between the trimmed V and J ends, which lost 1 base and 3 bases, there was a span of 13 bases. The CDR3 spells CASSLSLLLNYEQYF. The DNA for the CDR3 is TGTGCCAGCAGTTTATCCCTTCTCCTTAACTACGAGCAGTACTTC.

This clone was found a few times. DNA of the CDR3: TGTGCCAGCGGCTCCCGCCCGGGAAACACCATATATTTT. Its translation: CASGSRPGNTIYF. The chain carries TRBV9 and TRBJ1-3; no clear D gene. The CDR3 runs 13 residues. The germline gives CDR1 SGDLS, CDR2 YYNGEE. Trimming cost V 7 bases and J 4 bases, with 12 bases left between them.

The sample holds a few counts of this clone. The J gene is TRBJ1-4, the V gene TRBV7-9; D is unresolved. With 5 bases removed from V and 8 bases from J, the gap between germline ends came to 9 bases. CDR3 length: 12 residues. Germline CDR1 reads SEHNR; CDR2 reads FQNEAQ (reference sequence). In nucleotides, the CDR3 is TGTGCCAGCAGCCCCTTATTAGAAAAACTGTTTTTT. It encodes CASSPLLEKLFF.

The chain employs TRBV5-1 and TRBJ2-2; a weak D match, TRBD2 (6 bases). The CDR3 extends over 16 amino acids. The ends were cut back, 0 bases at V and 4 bases at J, with 13 bases in the middle. Germline V gene lookup returns CDR1 SGHRS and CDR2 YFSETQ. CDR3 in amino acids: CASSLAGGTGTGELFF. The CDR3 nucleotides read TGCGCCAGCAGCTTGGCCGGAGGGACGGGCACCGGGGAGCTGTTTTTT. Looking up the rest from reference TRBV5-1 and TRBJ2-2 gives the full variable domain: KAGVTQTPRYLIKTRGQQVTLSCSPISGHRSVSWYQQTPGQGLQFLFEYFSETQRNKGNFPGRFSGRQFSNSRSEMNVSTLELGDSALYLCASSLAGGTGTGELFFGEGSRLTVL.

About this clone: The sample carries other DNA sequences with the same CDR3. The chain recombines TRBV6-6 with TRBJ2-5, with D hard to call. Germline loops: CDR1 MNHNY, CDR2 SVGAGI (reference sequence). CDR3 length: 11 amino acids. Trimming shortened V by 6 bases and J by 5 bases, and 7 bases separated the two germline ends. CDR3 in DNA: TGTGCCAGCAGCCCCGGGGAGACCCAGTACTTC. It translates to CASSPGETQYF.

The chain carries TRBV19 and TRBJ2-5, with TRBD2 matching over 8 bases. V dropped 1 base and J dropped 2; count of bases not matched to a gene: 3. CDR1 LNHDA and CDR2 SQIVND come from the germline V gene (reference sequence). The CDR3 sequence is 15 residues long. In nucleotides, the CDR3 is TGTGCCAGTAGTATAGCCGCTAGCGGGCAAGAGACCCAGTACTTC. This sequence encodes CASSIAASGQETQYF. Complete variable domain (other parts from reference TRBV19 and TRBJ2-5): DGGITQSPKYLFRKEGQNVTLSCEQNLNHDAMYWYRQDPGQGLRLIYYSQIVNDFQKGDIAEGYSVSREKKESFPLTVTSAQKNPTAFYLCASSIAASGQETQYFGPGTRLLVL.

The gene calls are TRBV6-6 and TRBJ1-2, with D uncertain. The CDR3 extends over 16 amino acids. Germline V lookup: CDR1 MNHNY, CDR2 SVGAGI (reference sequence). The V and J ends lost 6 bases and 0 bases respectively, with 17 bases between them. The CDR3 here is CASSATDRGANYGYTF. The CDR3 coding sequence is TGTGCCAGCAGCGCTACCGACCGAGGCGCTAACTATGGCTACACCTTC.

The CDR3 protein is CASSGDRGDEQFF. As DNA, the CDR3 is TGCGCCAGCAGTGGGGACAGAGGCGATGAGCAGTTCTTC. The gene calls are TRBV10-1 and TRBJ2-1; 7 positions agree with TRBD1. CDR3 length: 13 residues. Looked up from germline, CDR1 is WNHNN and CDR2 is SYGVQD (reference sequence). Unmatched junction bases numbered 5, after V lost 4 bases and J lost 8 bases.

The chain links TRBV19 to TRBJ1-5, with unresolved D. CDR1 LNHDA and CDR2 SQIVND come from the germline V gene (reference sequence). The CDR3 consists of 14 residues. V lost 3 bases, J lost 7 bases, and 13 bases lay in between. CDR3 amino acids: CASSMGVSRQPQHF. The CDR3 coding sequence is TGTGCCAGTAGTATGGGAGTGAGTCGACAGCCCCAGCATTTT.

The chain couples TRBV6-6 to TRBJ2-1; 9 nucleotides agree with TRBD2. Trimming at V came to 0 bases and at J to 7 bases, leaving 7 bases not matched to a gene. Germline lookup yields CDR1 MNHNY and CDR2 SVGAGI (reference sequence). The CDR3 has 16 residues. The CDR3 DNA follows: TGTGCCAGCAGTTACTCTGGCGGCGGGGGGGGGAATGAGCAGTTCTTC. Protein: CASSYSGGGGGNEQFF.

This chain links TRBV29-1 with TRBJ2-7; maybe TRBD2 (6 bases). CDR3 length: 14 amino acids. Germline V gene lookup returns CDR1 SQVTM and CDR2 ANQGSEA. V lost 6 bases to trimming and J lost 0 bases, with 15 bases between them. In DNA, the CDR3 is TGCAGCGTCCACTCGGGACTCCGCTCCTACGAGCAGTACTTC. It specifies CSVHSGLRSYEQYF.

This clone appeared a few times. The chain combines TRBV9 with TRBJ1-2; 7 positions agree with TRBD1. CDR1 SGDLS and CDR2 YYNGEE come from the germline V gene. V shed 2 bases and J 4 bases; nucleotides not matched to a gene: 5. The CDR3 runs to 14 residues. CDR3 bases: TGTGCCAGCAGCGTGGGGACAGCACCCTATGGCTACACCTTC. It is translated as CASSVGTAPYGYTF.

The genes are TRBV9 and TRBJ2-2, with 10 bases that match TRBD1. With V trimmed by 1 base and J by 3 bases, 3 bases remained unmatched. This CDR3 has 16 amino acids. Germline V gene lookup returns CDR1 SGDLS and CDR2 YYNGEE. The CDR3: CASSVRDRGYTGELFF. CDR3 DNA sequence: TGTGCCAGCAGCGTAAGGGACAGGGGTTACACCGGGGAGCTGTTTTTT. The full variable domain, in which reference TRBV9 and TRBJ2-2 provide the parts outside the CDR3, is DSGVTQTPKHLITATGQRVTLRCSPRSGDLSVYWYQQSLDQGLQFLIQYYNGEERAKGNILERFSAQQFPDLHSELNLSSLELGDSALYFCASSVRDRGYTGELFFGEGSRLTVL.

This chain links TRBV18 with TRBJ1-2, with 10 nucleotides matching TRBD1. After removal of 3 bases from V and 8 bases from J, the junction contained 9 bases not matched to a gene. The CDR3 extends over 15 amino acids. Germline V gene data show CDR1 as KGHSH and CDR2 as LQKENI. CDR3 nucleotide sequence: TGTGCCAGCTCACCGAGGGACAGGGGTGAGAACGGCTACACCTTC. Protein sequence: CASSPRDRGENGYTF.

The rearrangement links TRBV9 to TRBJ2-2; D is undetermined. This CDR3 has 14 amino acids. Germline CDR1 reads SGDLS; CDR2 reads YYNGEE. Trimming stripped 3 bases from V and 5 bases from J, with 11 bases between. Here the CDR3 DNA reads TGTGCCAGCAGCGCCGACACCCGAACCGGGGAGCTGTTTTTT. It yields the protein CASSADTRTGELFF.

The rearrangement joins TRBV25-1 to TRBJ1-5; D may be TRBD1 (5 bases). The germline gives CDR1 MGHDK, CDR2 SYGVNS. The CDR3 is made up of 15 amino acids. V gave up 3 bases and J gave up 4 bases, with 13 bases separating them. CDR3 DNA: TGTGCCAGCAGTGAGGTAAAACGGGGGAATCAGCCCCAGCATTTT. This codes for CASSEVKRGNQPQHF.

This sequence joins TRBV6-5 and TRBJ2-3; TRBD2 matches at 10 bases. Germline V gene lookup returns CDR1 MNHEY and CDR2 SVGAGI. The CDR3 is made up of 14 amino acids. The trim removed 6 bases at V and 6 bases at J, leaving 6 bases unmatched. Written as DNA, the CDR3 is TGTGCCAGCAGCCCTAGCGGGAGCGGCGATACGCAGTATTTT. As protein: CASSPSGSGDTQYF.

The chain employs TRBV29-1 and TRBJ1-1; no clear D gene. With 4 bases removed from V and 2 bases from J, the gap between germline ends came to 11 bases. CDR3 length equals 13 residues. CDR1 and CDR2 from the germline V gene are SQVTM and ANQGSEA. CDR3 sequence reads: CSVVVVLNTEAFF. The CDR3, as DNA: TGCAGCGTTGTGGTAGTGCTAAACACTGAAGCTTTCTTT.

The V gene is TRBV11-3, the J gene TRBJ2-2; 7 positions match TRBD1. CDR1 and CDR2 (germline): SGHNT, YENEEA. This CDR3 comprises 15 residues. With V trimmed by 6 bases and J by 6 bases, 10 bases remained unmatched. CDR3 residues: CASSRGGGLAGELFF. CDR3 nucleotides: TGTGCCAGCAGTCGAGGGGGCGGATTGGCCGGGGAGCTGTTTTTT.

The CDR3 DNA reads TGCGCCAGCAGCTTTACAGGGGATGCTCATAATTCACCCCTCCACTTT. This codes for CASSFTGDAHNSPLHF. The chain uses TRBV5-1 and TRBJ1-6, with 7 bases that match TRBD1. CDR1 and CDR2 (germline): SGHRS, YFSETQ. The CDR3 length is 16 residues. Losses at the gene ends were 2 bases for V and 5 bases for J; bases not matched to a gene: 7.

J is TRBJ2-1 and V is TRBV7-2, with TRBD2 identical over 7 bases. The germline V gene has CDR1 SGHTA and CDR2 FQGNSA. Unmatched junction bases numbered 13, after V lost 5 bases and J lost 9 bases. The CDR3 consists of 15 residues. CDR3 in amino acids: CASSREARRVGEQFF. The CDR3 DNA follows: TGTGCCAGCAGCCGGGAGGCCAGAAGGGTTGGTGAGCAGTTCTTC.

J is TRBJ2-4 and V is TRBV14; D is possibly TRBD1 (8 bases). The V end was cut by 3 bases, the J end by 6 bases, with 15 bases between. The CDR3 is 15 amino acids. The germline gives CDR1 SGHDN, CDR2 FVKESK. The CDR3 sequence is CASSQVTGGGNIQYF. The CDR3 DNA reads as TGTGCCAGCAGCCAGGTCACAGGGGGGGGAAACATTCAGTACTTC.

The rearrangement links TRBV11-3 to TRBJ2-1, with D possibly matching TRBD2 (5 bases). This CDR3 is built from 14 residues. Germline V gives CDR1 SGHNT, CDR2 YENEEA. The V gene lost 1 base and the J gene lost 8 bases, with 12 bases spanning the gap. CDR3 loop: CASSLGGVGDEQFF. The CDR3, as DNA: TGTGCCAGCAGCTTAGGGGGAGTTGGCGATGAGCAGTTCTTC.

The chain has TRBV9 and TRBJ2-3; TRBD2 is a possible D gene (6 bases). CDR1 and CDR2 from the germline V gene are SGDLS and YYNGEE. This CDR3 contains 16 residues. The V end lost 4 bases, the J end lost 2 bases, and 17 bases lay between the germline ends. The CDR3: CASSPHGSANTDTQYF. CDR3 DNA sequence: TGTGCCAGCAGCCCCCACGGGAGCGCGAACACAGATACGCAGTATTTT.

The chain combines TRBV9 with TRBJ2-6; unclear D gene. V lost 3 bases and J 0 bases, leaving 7 bases between the germline ends. The CDR3 is made up of 15 amino acids. Germline V gives CDR1 SGDLS, CDR2 YYNGEE. CDR3 nucleotide sequence: TGTGCCAGCAGCGCCGCGCGCTCTGGGGCCAACGTCCTGACTTTC. This encodes CASSAARSGANVLTF.

The V gene is TRBV5-4, the J gene TRBJ2-5; D call uncertain. Per germline, CDR1 SGHNT and CDR2 YYREEE (reference sequence). This CDR3 is built from 15 residues. The V end was cut by 0 bases, the J end by 5 bases, with 14 bases between. The CDR3 reads CASSLGPPRVETQYF. DNA of the CDR3: TGTGCCAGCAGCTTGGGTCCGCCCCGGGTGGAGACCCAGTACTTC.

The chain is built from TRBV7-2 and TRBJ1-1; tentatively, D is TRBD1 (6 bases). Trimming took off 7 bases at V and 4 bases at J, with 16 bases between the two ends. Germline V lookup: CDR1 SGHTA, CDR2 FQGNSA. The CDR3 is 14 residues long. CDR3 nucleotides: TGTGCCAGCACCAAGTCCTACAGGGCCACTGAAGCTTTCTTT. It codes for CASTKSYRATEAFF.